The 28 T cell receptor beta chains presented below share a single source sample, sequenced in a study of blood T cell repertoires in COVID-19. Sequencing was performed with immunoSEQ multiplex PCR; in TCRdb, only in-frame clones are kept and a portion is missing. Among about half a million clones listed, approximately 86% were seen once. Sequencing was carried out using PBMCs or T cells enriched from blood (not recorded which). The receptors stem from a woman in her fifties or sixties who had recovered from COVID-19.

The chain uses TRBV28 and TRBJ1-2; D is possibly TRBD1 (5 bases). V lost 5 bases and J 4 bases, leaving 14 bases between the germline ends. The V gene's germline CDR1 is MDHEN and CDR2 SYDVKM. The CDR3 runs to 14 residues. The CDR3 DNA reads as TGTGCCAGCAGTCTCCGGCCAGGGATCTATGGCTACACCTTC. It codes for CASSLRPGIYGYTF.

This sequence joins TRBV6-1 and TRBJ1-2, with D uncertain. There are 12 residues in the CDR3. In germline, CDR1 is MNHNS, CDR2 SASEGT. V lost 2 bases and J lost 1, with 2 bases in between. CDR3 coding DNA: TGTGCCAGCAGTGAATATAACTATGGCTACACCTTC. Its translation: CASSEYNYGYTF.

This chain connects TRBV7-8 to TRBJ1-5; TRBD1 is a possible D gene (5 bases). Trimming took 5 bases from V and 2 from J, leaving 19 bases between them. The CDR3 is 17 amino acids. The V gene's germline CDR1 is SGHVS and CDR2 FQNEAQ. CDR3 sequence: CASSAQQTGGGNQPQHF. Written as DNA, the CDR3 is TGTGCCAGCAGCGCGCAACAGACGGGAGGGGGCAATCAGCCCCAGCATTTT.

V gene TRBV7-2 combines with J gene TRBJ1-2; 9 bases agree with TRBD1. This CDR3 is built from 16 residues. V gave up 5 bases and J gave up 2 bases; unmatched junction bases: 9. Germline loops: CDR1 SGHTA, CDR2 FQGNSA. DNA of the CDR3: TGTGCCAGCAGCCTAAAGGGACAGGGACCCAACTATGGCTACACCTTC. This sequence encodes CASSLKGQGPNYGYTF.

The chain has TRBV6-5 and TRBJ2-7, with TRBD1 matching 7 bases. V trimming: 5 bases; J trimming: 3 bases; junction bases outside the gene matches: 7. The germline V gene encodes CDR1 MNHEY and CDR2 SVGAGI. This CDR3 has 14 amino acids. The CDR3 reads CASSITTGIYEQYV. In DNA form, the CDR3 reads TGTGCCAGCAGTATAACGACAGGGATCTACGAGCAGTACGTC.

The chain links TRBV3-1 (or the pseudogene TRBV3-2) to TRBJ1-1, with D possibly matching TRBD1 (5 bases). The V end lost 2 bases, the J end lost 2 bases, and 9 bases lay between the germline ends. The CDR3 contains 14 residues. CDR1 LGHDT and CDR2 YNNKEL come from the germline V gene (reference sequence). This chain's CDR3 is CASSQSDRNTEAFF. The CDR3 DNA follows: TGTGCCAGCAGCCAAAGCGACAGAAACACTGAAGCTTTCTTT.

This chain connects TRBV30 to TRBJ2-3; D might be TRBD1 (6 bases). The V and J ends lost 0 bases and 3 bases respectively, with 22 bases between them. The CDR3 has 18 residues. The germline CDR1 and CDR2 sequences are GTSNPN and SVGIG (reference sequence). CDR3 amino acids: CAWSVGVSVGARTDTQYF. The CDR3, as DNA: TGTGCCTGGAGTGTCGGCGTTTCGGTGGGGGCGCGGACAGATACGCAGTATTTT.

The V call is TRBV15, the J call TRBJ1-2; D not certain. CDR1 LNHNV and CDR2 YYDKDF come from the germline V gene (reference sequence). The V end lost 1 base, the J end lost 3 bases, and 9 bases lay between the germline ends. This CDR3 has 14 amino acids. CDR3 sequence reads: CATSRVGEDYGYTF. CDR3 DNA: TGTGCCACCAGCAGAGTCGGGGAAGACTATGGCTACACCTTC.

The chain combines TRBV11-2 with TRBJ2-1; 7 bases are shared with TRBD2. The CDR3 totals 13 residues. The V segment lost 5 bases and the J segment 13 bases; nucleotides outside the gene matches: 11. Germline V gene lookup returns CDR1 SGHAT and CDR2 FQNNGV. DNA of the CDR3: TGTGCCAGCAGCGATTCTAGCGGACCTCGACAGTTCTTC. It translates to CASSDSSGPRQFF.

The chain links TRBV6-5 to TRBJ1-1; 10 bases agree with TRBD1. V gave up 2 bases and J gave up 6 bases; unmatched junction bases: 6. This CDR3 comprises 15 residues. Looked up from germline, CDR1 is MNHEY and CDR2 is SVGAGI. CDR3 bases: TGTGCCAGCAGTTACGGGGGACAGGGGCGCCCTGAAGCTTTCTTT. Amino acids: CASSYGGQGRPEAFF.

The chain uses TRBV24-1 and TRBJ2-6; D call uncertain. CDR3 size: 13 residues. V lost 9 bases and J lost 1, with 6 bases in between. Germline-derived CDR1 and CDR2 are KGHDR and SFDVKD. CDR3 bases: TGTGCCACCTCGAGGTCTGGGGCCAACGTCCTGACTTTC. As protein: CATSRSGANVLTF.

The CDR3 protein is CASSQPGAGVGYTF. Here the CDR3 DNA reads TGCGCCAGCAGCCAACCAGGGGCGGGGGTAGGCTACACCTTC. V is TRBV4-1 and J is TRBJ1-2; TRBD1 might be the D (6 bases). CDR3 length: 14 amino acids. From germline, CDR1 is MGHRA and CDR2 YSYEKL. V lost 2 bases to trimming and J lost 8 bases, with 15 bases between them.

The genes are TRBV10-3 and TRBJ1-1, with unresolved D. Germline CDR1 is ENHRY and CDR2 is SYGVKD. The CDR3 is 12 amino acids. The V end was cut by 8 bases, the J end by 7 bases, with 14 bases between. This CDR3 reads CAISGDGIEAFF. DNA for the CDR3: TGTGCCATCTCGGGAGACGGTATTGAAGCTTTCTTT.

This clone has only one observation. The gene calls are TRBV5-4 and TRBJ2-3, with a possible D match to TRBD1 (6 bases). Germline loops: CDR1 SGHNT, CDR2 YYREEE (reference sequence). This CDR3 spans 15 amino acids. Trimming removed 1 base from V and 0 bases from J, with 9 bases in between. The CDR3 nucleotides are TGTGCCAGCAGCTTGAGCAGGGGTAGCACAGATACGCAGTATTTT. The encoded protein is CASSLSRGSTDTQYF.

The chain employs TRBV27 and TRBJ2-1, with D perhaps TRBD2 (6 bases). Trimming took 2 bases from V and 0 from J, leaving 8 bases between them. The germline gives CDR1 MNHEY, CDR2 SMNVEV (reference sequence). The CDR3 length is 15 residues. The CDR3 nucleotides read TGTGCCAGCAGTTTAGGGGGGAGCTCCTACAATGAGCAGTTCTTC. It codes for CASSLGGSSYNEQFF.

This clone showed up just once. The chain recombines TRBV5-1 with TRBJ1-1; TRBD1 aligns across 9 bases. In germline, CDR1 is SGHRS, CDR2 YFSETQ. CDR3 length equals 15 residues. V was pared by 0 bases and J by 11 bases, with 11 bases of the junction left unmatched. The CDR3 sequence: CASSLDIGQGRRAFF. For the CDR3, the DNA is TGCGCCAGCAGCTTGGATATCGGACAGGGGCGCAGGGCTTTCTTT. The full variable domain, its missing parts supplied by reference TRBV5-1 and TRBJ1-1, is KAGVTQTPRYLIKTRGQQVTLSCSPISGHRSVSWYQQTPGQGLQFLFEYFSETQRNKGNFPGRFSGRQFSNSRSEMNVSTLELGDSALYLCASSLDIGQGRRAFFGQGTRLTVV.

This sequence joins TRBV27 and TRBJ1-2; weak D call: TRBD1 (5 bases). Trimming shortened V by 5 bases and J by 0 bases, and 13 bases separated the two germline ends. CDR3 length equals 15 residues. Germline-derived CDR1 and CDR2 are MNHEY and SMNVEV (reference sequence). DNA of the CDR3: TGTGCCAGCAGTCCCGGGGGGGGAGCTAACTATGGCTACACCTTC. It translates to CASSPGGGANYGYTF.

The chain is built from TRBV7-9 and TRBJ2-7, with 7 positions matching TRBD1. The germline V gene encodes CDR1 SEHNR and CDR2 FQNEAQ (reference sequence). Unmatched junction bases numbered 4, after V lost 1 base and J lost 4 bases. The CDR3 loop spans 14 amino acids. For the CDR3, the DNA is TGTGCCAGCAGCTTAGGCGTCAGGGGGTACGAGCAGTACTTC. This gives the protein CASSLGVRGYEQYF.

The genes are TRBV6-5 and TRBJ2-3; D remains unclear. CDR1 is MNHEY and CDR2 is SVGAGI in the germline V gene. The CDR3 runs to 11 residues. The CDR3 region has the DNA TGTGCTACAGCCGAAGCAAATACGCAGTATTTT. Amino acid sequence: CATAEANTQYF.

This clone was seen a single time. The chain uses TRBV2 and TRBJ1-1; 7 bases agree with TRBD1. V shed 8 bases and J 0 bases; nucleotides not matched to a gene: 3. The CDR3 loop spans 13 amino acids. The V gene's germline CDR1 is SNHLY and CDR2 FYNNEI. The CDR3 is CASVGTVNTEAFF. The CDR3 nucleotides read TGTGCCAGCGTAGGGACAGTGAACACTGAAGCTTTCTTT. The entire variable domain, with the rest obtained from reference TRBV2 and TRBJ1-1, is as follows: EPEVTQTPSHQVTQMGQEVILRCVPISNHLYFYWYRQILGQKVEFLVSFYNNEISEKSEIFDDQFSVERPDGSNFTLKIRSTKLEDSAMYFCASVGTVNTEAFFGQGTRLTVV.

This chain uses TRBV16 with TRBJ2-3; weak D call: TRBD1 (6 bases). Per germline, CDR1 KGHSY and CDR2 FQNENV. CDR3 length equals 13 residues. Trimming pared 4 bases from V and 4 bases from J, leaving 9 bases between. This CDR3 is CASSLAGADTQYF. The DNA for the CDR3 is TGTGCCAGCAGCCTCGCAGGGGCAGATACGCAGTATTTT.

The V gene is TRBV5-1, the J gene TRBJ2-5, with 8 bases aligning to TRBD2. CDR3 length: 15 residues. Per germline, CDR1 SGHRS and CDR2 YFSETQ. V shed 1 base and J 3 bases; nucleotides not matched to a gene: 5. CDR3 in DNA: TGCGCCAGCAGCTTGTCCGGGACTAGGGAAGAGACCCAGTACTTC. Its translation: CASSLSGTREETQYF.

The chain is built from TRBV10-3 and TRBJ1-1; 8 positions agree with TRBD1. Germline V gene lookup returns CDR1 ENHRY and CDR2 SYGVKD. The V gene end was trimmed by 8 bases and the J gene end by 4 bases; junction bases not matched to a gene: 9. CDR3 length equals 14 residues. The CDR3 loop reads CAISPGGAGTEAFF. CDR3 bases: TGTGCCATCTCACCAGGGGGCGCGGGCACTGAAGCTTTCTTT.

This chain links TRBV6-1 with TRBJ1-5; 8 bases match TRBD1. The CDR3 is 15 residues long. CDR1 and CDR2 (germline): MNHNS, SASEGT. V gave up 2 bases and J gave up 11 bases; unmatched junction bases: 11. CDR3 nucleotides: TGTGCCAGCAGTGAAACCCAGACAGGGGCACGGTCCCAGCATTTT. Its protein product is CASSETQTGARSQHF.

CDR3 loop: CATSDPRDRVIYEQYF. The CDR3 nucleotides are TGTGCCACCAGTGATCCCCGGGACAGGGTTATTTACGAGCAGTACTTC. The rearrangement joins TRBV24-1 to TRBJ2-7; 9 nucleotides line up with TRBD1. V trimming: 3 bases; J trimming: 4 bases; junction bases outside the gene matches: 9. Germline values: CDR1 KGHDR, CDR2 SFDVKD. The length of the CDR3 is 16 residues.

This chain joins TRBV27 and TRBJ2-1; 8 nucleotides line up with TRBD2. Germline CDR1 MNHEY, CDR2 SMNVEV (reference sequence). Trimming took 5 bases from V and 4 from J; bases not matched to a gene: 4. There are 14 residues in the CDR3. The chain's CDR3 is CASSQGTSYNEQFF. CDR3 nucleotide sequence: TGTGCCAGCAGTCAGGGGACTAGTTACAATGAGCAGTTCTTC.

The chain uses TRBV9 and TRBJ1-4, with a possible D match to TRBD1 (5 bases). V lost 3 bases to trimming and J lost 0 bases, with 15 bases between them. Germline V gene data show CDR1 as SGDLS and CDR2 as YYNGEE. This CDR3 contains 17 residues. The CDR3 DNA follows: TGTGCCAGCAGCGCTAGCCGGGACTCCGCAACTAATGAAAAACTGTTTTTT. It translates to CASSASRDSATNEKLFF.

Of note for this clone: Other DNA sequences from this sample encode an identical CDR3 as well. This chain connects TRBV29-1 to TRBJ1-1; the match to TRBD1 covers 10 bases. Germline V gene lookup returns CDR1 SQVTM and CDR2 ANQGSEA. This CDR3 has 13 residues. V lost 4 bases and J lost 5; bases outside the gene matches: 4. The CDR3: CSVGQGAVTEAFF. The CDR3 nucleotides are TGCAGCGTTGGACAGGGGGCGGTGACTGAAGCTTTCTTT. Together with reference TRBV29-1 and TRBJ1-1, the CDR3 gives the full variable domain: SAVISQKPSRDICQRGTSLTIQCQVDSQVTMMFWYRQQPGQSLTLIATANQGSEATYESGFVIDKFPISRPNLTFSTLTVSNMSPEDSSIYLCSVGQGAVTEAFFGQGTRLTVV.